This entry lists 16 T cell receptor beta chains sequenced from one sample in a study of blood T cell repertoires in COVID-19. Sequencing used immunoSEQ multiplex PCR; TCRdb keeps in-frame clones, though not all of them. The sample includes fewer than 250,000 clones, over 70% of them seen just once. The material sequenced was peripheral blood. These receptors all stem from a man aged 50 to 60 with active or convalescent COVID-19.

J is TRBJ2-7 and V is TRBV19; 7 bases match TRBD1. The V gene end was trimmed by 5 bases and the J gene end by 4 bases; junction bases not matched to a gene: 8. Looked up from germline, CDR1 is LNHDA and CDR2 is SQIVND (reference sequence). The CDR3 length is 14 residues. The DNA of the CDR3 is TGTGCCAGTAGTCCGTCAGGACAGGAATACGAGCAGTACTTC. Protein: CASSPSGQEYEQYF.

This clone showed up just a few times. The chain has TRBV5-1 and TRBJ1-5; possible D gene TRBD1, 6 bases. The CDR3 loop spans 14 amino acids. V shed 7 bases and J shed 5 bases, with 16 bases lying between them. From germline, CDR1 is SGHRS and CDR2 YFSETQ. CDR3 sequence reads: CASAFNPGDQPQHF. In DNA form, the CDR3 reads TGCGCCAGCGCCTTCAACCCAGGGGATCAGCCCCAGCATTTT. Variable domain in full (rest from reference TRBV5-1 and TRBJ1-5): KAGVTQTPRYLIKTRGQQVTLSCSPISGHRSVSWYQQTPGQGLQFLFEYFSETQRNKGNFPGRFSGRQFSNSRSEMNVSTLELGDSALYLCASAFNPGDQPQHFGDGTRLSIL.

The V and J genes are TRBV18 and TRBJ2-5, with D maybe TRBD2 (6 bases). The V gene lost 6 bases and the J gene lost 2 bases, with 19 bases spanning the gap. CDR1 KGHSH and CDR2 LQKENI come from the germline V gene. The CDR3 is 16 amino acids. DNA for the CDR3: TGTGCCAGCTCTCCTTTGGAGGGTTCCGGTCAAGAGACCCAGTACTTC. This sequence encodes CASSPLEGSGQETQYF.

The rearrangement uses TRBV7-9 and TRBJ1-6; D is undetermined. Germline CDR1 is SEHNR and CDR2 is FQNEAQ (reference sequence). This CDR3 contains 14 residues. The ends were cut back, 0 bases at V and 9 bases at J, with 9 bases in the middle. The CDR3 reads CASSLAPGFSPLHF. DNA for the CDR3: TGTGCCAGCAGCTTAGCGCCAGGCTTTTCACCCCTCCACTTT.

This clone was seen a few times. The gene calls are TRBV5-6 and TRBJ1-1; D is possibly TRBD1 (5 bases). Germline loops: CDR1 SGHDT, CDR2 YYEEEE. V lost 4 bases, J lost 0 bases, and 22 bases lay in between. CDR3 length: 18 amino acids. The CDR3 bases are TGTGCCAGCAGCGGTCCGCGGGGGTTCATGGGGATGAACACTGAAGCTTTCTTT. Amino acid sequence: CASSGPRGFMGMNTEAFF.

The rearrangement joins TRBV7-3 to TRBJ1-3, with 9 bases lining up with TRBD1. The length of the CDR3 is 17 residues. The ends lost 5 bases at V and 4 bases at J; junction bases unmatched: 12. CDR1 is SGHTA, CDR2 FQGTGA, per germline. The CDR3 nucleotides read TGTGCCAGCAGCCCCCTTACCGACAGGGGGGTCGGAAACACCATATATTTT. Amino acids: CASSPLTDRGVGNTIYF.

The chain uses TRBV15 and TRBJ1-1, with 7 bases identical to TRBD1. The germline V gene has CDR1 LNHNV and CDR2 YYDKDF (reference sequence). Trimming at V came to 0 bases and at J to 1 base, leaving 5 bases not matched to a gene. The CDR3 sequence is 16 residues long. The CDR3 DNA follows: TGTGCCACCAGCAGAGATCAGGAGGGGGCGAACACTGAAGCTTTCTTT. Translation gives CATSRDQEGANTEAFF.

The gene calls are TRBV15 and TRBJ1-5; D is ambiguous. Trimming pared 0 bases from V and 10 bases from J, leaving 10 bases between. Germline V gene data show CDR1 as LNHNV and CDR2 as YYDKDF (reference sequence). The CDR3 contains 13 residues. The CDR3 nucleotides are TGTGCCACCAGCAGAGATCAGGACTTCCCCCAGCATTTT. Amino acids: CATSRDQDFPQHF.

This chain uses TRBV11-2 with TRBJ1-2, with TRBD1 as a possible D gene (5 bases). V was shortened by 5 bases and J by 5 bases, with 15 bases between the two germline ends. CDR1 is SGHAT, CDR2 FQNNGV, per germline. This CDR3 spans 14 amino acids. CDR3 protein: CASSLAGEKYGYTF. The CDR3 bases are TGTGCCAGCAGCCTGGCGGGGGAGAAGTATGGCTACACCTTC.

The chain employs TRBV18 and TRBJ2-2; 14 nucleotides match TRBD2. J gave up 2 bases and V 3 bases, and 5 bases lay outside the gene matches. Germline V gene data show CDR1 as KGHSH and CDR2 as LQKENI. The CDR3 loop spans 18 amino acids. The CDR3 DNA follows: TGTGCCAGCTCACCCAGGACTAGCGGGAGGCCCAACACCGGGGAGCTGTTTTTT. It codes for CASSPRTSGRPNTGELFF.

This clone has only one observation. This rearrangement joins TRBV23-1 to TRBJ2-3, with a tentative D call TRBD2 (6 bases). TRBV23-1 is treated as an ORF (open reading frame) with a function not yet certain. The CDR3 runs to 23 residues. The germline V and J ends were trimmed by 3 bases and 1 base, with 35 bases remaining between them. In DNA form, the CDR3 reads TGCGCCAGCAGTCATCCGATCACTGGCATGGGGGGTCCCGCATCCAAAGGCACAGATACGCAGTATTTT. This translates into CASSHPITGMGGPASKGTDTQYF.

The chain uses TRBV4-3 and TRBJ1-2; 10 positions match TRBD1. CDR3 length: 15 residues. The V segment lost 4 bases and the J segment 4 bases; nucleotides outside the gene matches: 6. CDR1 is LGHNA, CDR2 YSLEER, per germline. The CDR3 DNA is TGCGCCAGCAGCCGTGGGACAGGGGATTCCTATGGCTACACCTTC. This gives the protein CASSRGTGDSYGYTF.

The gene calls are TRBV5-1 and TRBJ1-1; tentatively, D is TRBD1 (5 bases). The V end was cut by 4 bases, the J end by 3 bases, with 13 bases between. The length of the CDR3 is 14 residues. The germline gives CDR1 SGHRS, CDR2 YFSETQ. The CDR3 region is CASSLTGGDTEAFF. The CDR3, as DNA: TGCGCCAGCAGCCTCACAGGTGGAGACACTGAAGCTTTCTTT.

The chain joins TRBV7-8 to TRBJ1-2, with D unclear. The CDR3 extends over 14 amino acids. The V end was cut by 1 base, the J end by 4 bases, with 10 bases between. Germline CDR1 reads SGHVS; CDR2 reads FQNEAQ. The CDR3 here is CASSLGPLSYGYTF. CDR3 sequence (DNA): TGTGCCAGCAGCTTAGGCCCCCTCAGCTATGGCTACACCTTC.

The V call is TRBV5-4, the J call TRBJ2-1; a weak D match, TRBD2 (5 bases). Trimming pared 2 bases from V and 3 bases from J, leaving 9 bases between. The CDR3 spans 14 residues. Germline lookup yields CDR1 SGHNT and CDR2 YYREEE (reference sequence). In DNA, the CDR3 is TGTGCCAGCAGCTTTGATAGCGACTACAATGAGCAGTTCTTC. As protein: CASSFDSDYNEQFF.

The chain carries TRBV11-2 and TRBJ2-1; 7 bases are a match to TRBD2. The CDR3 is 16 amino acids. After removal of 3 bases from V and 5 bases from J, the junction contained 10 bases not matched to a gene. CDR1 SGHAT and CDR2 FQNNGV come from the germline V gene. This CDR3 is CASSLLGGGPNNEQFF. The CDR3 DNA sequence: TGTGCCAGCAGCTTGTTGGGGGGAGGGCCGAACAATGAGCAGTTCTTC.